One TCR beta chain is described in this entry. No antigen is known for it. The sample comes from a study of blood T cells in healthy people across ages. Study results and limitations: Strong correlation existed between TCR beta diversity and naive T cell percentage. Fewer expanded clones and more diversity marked long-lived versus aged donors.

This CDR3 contains 13 residues. Germline V CDR1 and CDR2: SGHTA, FQGTGA. The V and J ends lost 3 bases and 7 bases, in that order; junction bases with no gene match: 2. Combining a sample-barcoded 5' primer with a J-beta primer mix, a second PCR ran for roughly 6 to 11 cycles. TCRdb redid the calling of the 5' RACE reads with MiXCR, one entry per CDR3 protein. The table lists nearly 800,000 distinct CDR3 sequences, around a quarter of them singletons. The data were also submitted as part of a second study, on T cells of mothers and their children. Turning to that study: The people who donated were a few healthy Caucasian mothers and their six children. Slightly higher, non-significant overlap characterized related mother-child pairs relative to unrelated pairs.

The receptor was isolated from a boy between 10 and 17 years old in good health. The J gene is TRBJ2-2, the V gene TRBV7-3; TRBD1 agrees at 7 bases. Material for sequencing was blood. The CDR3 sequence: CASSFTGDGELFF. The DNA of the CDR3 is TGTGCCAGCAGCTTCACAGGGGACGGGGAGCTGTTTTTT.